The 8 T cell receptor beta chains below were found in one sample sequenced in a study of blood T cells in healthy people across ages. Then a second PCR, running about 6 to 11 cycles, was carried out with a sample-barcoded 5' primer and a J-beta primer mix. TCRdb processed the 5' RACE reads anew with MiXCR; each CDR3 protein has one entry. Of some 920,000 distinct CDR3 sequences in the sample, 51% are singletons; the top ten hold 20% to 25%. Source material: blood. These receptors originate from a woman aged 55-70 years in good health.

The V call is TRBV20-1, the J call TRBJ1-5; D unresolved. The germline CDR1 and CDR2 sequences are DFQATT and SNEGSKA (reference sequence). V shed 3 bases and J shed 1 base, with 16 bases lying between them. The CDR3 is made up of 16 amino acids. Here the CDR3 DNA reads TGCAGTGCTAGTCGGTCGTGGACGGGGAGCAATCAGCCCCAGCATTTT. Its protein product is CSASRSWTGSNQPQHF.

The chain recombines TRBV29-1 with TRBJ2-3; tentatively, D is TRBD2 (6 bases). The ends were cut back, 0 bases at V and 4 bases at J, with 14 bases in the middle. The germline gives CDR1 SQVTM, CDR2 ANQGSEA. The CDR3 consists of 15 residues. The CDR3 DNA is TGCAGCGTTGAAGATAGGGGACTCAGCGCAGATACGCAGTATTTT. It encodes CSVEDRGLSADTQYF.

This clonotype was counted a few times. The V call is TRBV12-3 or TRBV12-4, the J call TRBJ1-1, with unresolved D. The CDR3 is made up of 13 amino acids. With 6 bases removed from V and 5 bases from J, the gap between germline ends came to 13 bases. The CDR3 DNA reads as TGTGCCAGCAGCCTCGAGATGGGAACTGAAGCTTTCTTT. Translated, it gives CASSLEMGTEAFF.

V usage is TRBV28 and J usage is TRBJ2-5, with D possibly matching TRBD2 (6 bases). The CDR3 runs 13 residues. Trimming took 2 bases from V and 11 from J, leaving 15 bases between them. Germline CDR1 and CDR2: MDHEN and SYDVKM. CDR3 sequence: CASSLRQTGEQYF. As DNA, the CDR3 is TGTGCCAGCAGTTTAAGACAGACGGGGGAGCAGTACTTC.

The V call is TRBV20-1, the J call TRBJ2-3; 9 bases are shared with TRBD2. Germline CDR1 DFQATT, CDR2 SNEGSKA (reference sequence). This CDR3 region has 15 residues. The V segment lost 4 bases and the J segment 2 bases; nucleotides outside the gene matches: 7. Here the CDR3 reads CSATNPSGVTDTQYF. Here the CDR3 DNA reads TGCAGTGCTACAAACCCTAGCGGGGTCACAGATACGCAGTATTTT.

This clonotype was seen at least ten times. The J gene is TRBJ1-2, the V gene TRBV7-2; no clear D gene. Germline values: CDR1 SGHTA, CDR2 FQGNSA. The CDR3 is 15 residues long. Trimming removed 4 bases at V and 6 bases at J, with 18 bases between. CDR3: CASSSPILGGDGYTF. The CDR3 coding sequence is TGTGCCAGCAGCTCCCCTATTTTGGGAGGAGATGGCTACACCTTC. Looking up the rest from reference TRBV7-2 and TRBJ1-2 gives the full variable domain: GAGVSQSPSNKVTEKGKDVELRCDPISGHTALYWYRQSLGQGLEFLIYFQGNSAPDKSGLPSDRFSAERTGGSVSTLTIQRTQQEDSAVYLCASSSPILGGDGYTFGSGTRLTVV.

The chain has TRBV30 and TRBJ2-3, with D hard to call. This CDR3 comprises 12 residues. Germline assignment: CDR1 GTSNPN and CDR2 SVGIG (reference sequence). V lost 3 bases and J 5 bases, leaving 9 bases between the germline ends. The chain's CDR3 is CAWSGPGDTQYF. CDR3 coding DNA: TGTGCCTGGAGCGGTCCAGGAGATACGCAGTATTTT.

This clonotype was picked up a small number of times. The chain recombines TRBV29-1 with TRBJ2-5; D is possibly TRBD1 (6 bases). This CDR3 has 13 residues. The V end was cut by 7 bases, the J end by 0 bases, with 12 bases between. Germline V CDR1 and CDR2: SQVTM, ANQGSEA. CDR3 sequence (DNA): TGCAGCGCCCGCCGGGACAACCAAGAGACCCAGTACTTC. Protein product: CSARRDNQETQYF.